This T cell receptor (beta chain) comes out of a study of cytomegalovirus exposure and HLA in healthy donors. Study-wide points: Presence/absence results assume similar sequencing depth per donor, which may not hold.

The CDR3 runs 14 residues. Trimming left V 4 bases short and J 1 base short, with 10 bases between. Per the germline V gene, CDR1 is LGHNA and CDR2 is YSLEER. The PCR was carried out with 60 Vbeta primers and 13 Jbeta primers. Generated by immunoSEQ multiplex PCR, the TCRdb table keeps only in-frame clones and is missing some. Altogether about 100,000 clones are present, around 75% being singletons, with the ten largest covering approximately 4.8%. This clone was observed a handful of times. Its antigen is undetermined. The sample was PBMCs. This TCR derives from a woman under 30 in good health and CMV-seropositive. The chain uses TRBV4-3 and TRBJ1-1, with TRBD1 as a possible D gene (6 bases). The CDR3 DNA follows: TGCGCCAGCAGCCGATCGACAGGGAACACTGAAGCTTTCTTT. Translating it yields CASSRSTGNTEAFF.